The T cell receptor (beta chain) described here comes from a study of cytomegalovirus exposure and HLA in healthy donors (dated by TCRdb to the late 2010s). For the study in its entirety: An earlier analysis of a few hundred of the donors reported 250 to 300 Gb of sequence data and 117 million unique TCR beta sequences obtained from approximately 180 million T cells. The number of typed donors differed by locus: 629-630 for A, B, C, DRB1 and DQB1; 500 to 550 for DQA1; 606 for DPA1; and 400 to 480 for DPB1. In the later analysis, no new phenotypic data were used to find candidate immune exposures; instead, reliance was placed on TCR beta sequences and their occurrence across donors. An early release that covered some 630 HLA-typed donors contained approximately 300 gigabases of sequencing data and about 93 million unique TCR sequences. Across some 400 genotyped donors of the cohort, an average of roughly 250,000 unique TCR beta nucleotide sequences per donor were sequenced, and roughly 18% of those sequences were non-productive. Along with the roughly 670-subject first cohort, a separate validation cohort of about 110 different subjects was used. High-throughput TCR immunosequencing, statistical association of individual TCRs with disease status, and machine learning were combined to predict cytomegalovirus infection status. Using immunosequencing, the study profiled T cell repertoires from some 670 subjects and related those repertoires to cytomegalovirus serostatus. Donor age, sex, ethnicity and CMV serostatus were compiled together with the repertoire data. The aim of the study was to test whether cataloging public T cell receptors could identify signatures of past pathogen exposure. To decide whether each TCR beta V gene segment behaved as functional or pseudogenic, an earlier analysis of some 600 of the donors relied on high-throughput TCR beta sequencing. Of the roughly 400 genotyped donors, over 70% fell in the genetic ancestry cluster associated with self-reported Caucasian donors. A later genetic analysis used genome-wide SNP genotypes for about three fifths of the 666 donors, treating that subset as a discovery cohort. A later analysis re-examined previously published TCR beta repertoires from just over 650 donors and added high-resolution HLA genotyping to investigate patterns of TCR occurrence. All discovery cohort repertoires had been generated on a single sequencing platform. A few DR-DQ haplotypes were handled as single units for association and clustering because linkage in the cohort was strong. HLA typing included class I and class II loci at four-digit resolution. General findings and caveats noted by the study authors: Immune exposure information for the cohort was limited to CMV serostatus. Linkage disequilibrium might explain the correlated functional status among segregating V segments, but an unknown experimental factor could not be ruled out. In an earlier analysis of about 600 of the donors, most TCR beta V segments appeared in productive rearrangements about 87% or about 30% of the time, broadly matching IMGT annotations. Over 15 rarely observed V segments, including chromosome 9 orphons, were excluded from the earlier analysis of approximately 500 of the donors because counts were too low. Most CMV-associated TCR beta chains appeared to be HLA-restricted in a later analysis, and the HLA associations seemed to be driven largely by CMV exposure. The sequencing pipeline was judged likely to have produced a cluster of highly shared sequence variants as a technical artifact. The study gave a list of 150 to 200 TCR beta chains associated with cytomegalovirus. Across donors, most TCR sequences were observed very rarely, whereas some public TCRs were present in many individuals. Because HLA typing was missing for some donors at each locus, association tests included only the typed subset. The authors suggested that the approach could potentially be extended to other disease states and immunological phenotypes. At a false discovery rate of 0.05, a later analysis linked about 16,000 TCR beta sequences to specific HLA alleles. A further reported finding was that TCR beta sequences accurately predicted the HLA-A and HLA-B alleles for most subjects in the first cohort. Compared with equally common non-associated chains, HLA-associated TCR beta chains in a later analysis were more clonally expanded and had lower generation probabilities. In both the original and validation cohorts, the classifier was reported to diagnose cytomegalovirus status with high specificity and sensitivity. When HLA alleles, especially DR and DQ, strongly co-occurred, TCR associations were difficult to assign to individual alleles. Roughly uniform sequencing depth across donors was assumed in presence/absence analyses, although this assumption may not hold. In a later analysis, the rate of TCR association differed among HLA loci, with DRB1 alleles having the most associated TCRs and HLA-C alleles having the fewest. In vitro tests confirmed that a few of the cytomegalovirus-associated TCR beta chains recognize cytomegalovirus antigens. According to a later analysis, parvovirus B19, influenza, CMV and Epstein-Barr virus appeared linked to several top co-occurrence clusters. Compared with the roughly 710-donor mean, donors in an Asian-associated ancestry cluster had fewer N-insertions in productive TCRs, according to a later genetic analysis. This cohort had only TCR beta chains sequenced, and the lack of alpha or paired-chain data limited which features could be detected. An association between a missense DCLRE1C variant and V-gene and J-gene trimming of TCR beta chains was found in a later genetic analysis and replicated in an independent cohort. Some IMGT-functional V segments, including TRBV6-2 and TRBV6-3, could not be distinguished by the 87-base-pair reads and were therefore excluded.

The library was obtained by the immunoSEQ multiplex PCR assay. For the multiplex PCR, a mixture combining 60 forward primers for TCR Vbeta segments and 13 reverse primers for TCR Jbeta segments was used. Amplification of the CDR3 region of rearranged TCR beta genes was performed with a multiplex PCR assay on genomic DNA. Amplified TCR beta libraries were sequenced as 87-base-pair reads on the Illumina HiSeq System. The source study handled its data this way. Across the roughly 700 repertoires, a later analysis counted 75 million to 90 million unique TCR beta chains, around 11 million of which were shared by at least two donors. Raw reads were error-corrected and collapsed into unique sequences by a nearest-neighbor algorithm in which closely related sequences were merged to remove PCR and sequencing errors. Alignment of CDR3 sequences to IMGT reference sequences was used to assign V, D and J gene segments. For a sequence to be retained, a match of at least six nucleotides was required to both a V gene segment and a J gene segment. Rearrangements were called productive when the CDR3 lacked stop codons and stayed in frame with V and J; all others were non-productive. Following IMGT convention, CDR3 was defined as the stretch from the second conserved V-encoded cysteine to the conserved J-encoded phenylalanine. Sequences without an unambiguous match to a single V gene segment were excluded from the earlier analysis of over 500 of the donors. In an earlier analysis of approximately 560 of the donors, a V segment was called functional when productive rearrangements were above 56.7%, and segregating when the standard deviation between donors exceeded 5%. A statistical classification framework was built for diagnosing cytomegalovirus status from the catalog of TCR beta chain sequences. V and J gene assignment, in a later analysis, came from comparing TCR nucleotide sequences with IMGT/GENE-DB human TR gene sequences. The TCRdist pipeline was used in a later analysis to assign CDR3 sequences and most-parsimonious VDJ recombination scenarios. In a later analysis, each TCR beta chain was defined by its CDR3 amino acid sequence together with its V-gene family, and reads without a unique V-gene family were excluded. To address suspected cross-contamination and a sequencing artifact, a later analysis removed 550 to 750 highly shared, low-generation-probability nucleotide sequences. In a later analysis, a clonal expansion index was calculated for each public chain from normalized within-repertoire ranks of inferred template counts. A later analysis computed generation probabilities with a VDJ recombination model fitted to out-of-frame rearrangements, and checked the results against IGoR. In a later analysis, hypergeometric tests were used to score TCR-TCR, TCR-HLA and TCR-CMV co-occurrence, with a repertoire-size bias correction applied to TCR pairs. False discovery rates were estimated in a later analysis by permuting HLA or CMV assignments 20 times. A later analysis grouped co-occurring TCRs with DBSCAN, adding TCRdist sequence similarity when clustering within HLA-allele-positive subsets. Co-occurrence clustering excluded repertoires with fewer than 30,000 or more than 120,000 public chains, plus five with anomalous nucleotide sharing. TCRdb took this table from immuneACCESS and kept in-frame rearrangements with V and J called. Such tables lack part of the clones; where checked against another copy, unresolved V genes explain under half of the gap, and the rest is unexplained. From that table come the V and J calls and clone size; the DNA was used to work out D and trimming. Counted in this sample were around 250,000 clones; about 80% of them appeared once. The ten biggest clones cover about 8% of the sample.

Via the germline V gene (reference sequence), CDR1 is SEHNR and CDR2 FQNEAQ. From cysteine to phenylalanine, the CDR3 is 15 amino acids long. The kept DNA is CDR3 alone, 45 bases in frame from the first base. This clone was observed once. The antigen this receptor binds is unknown. At one end, the junction sequence differs from germline, possibly due to a read error. The cohort consisted of more than 650 healthy bone marrow donors. At the time of sampling, every cohort member was nominally healthy, though immune exposures that went unrecorded were likely present. The donor tested CMV seropositive, placing the donor among the roughly 300 seropositive members of the cohort. Each donor provided a peripheral blood sample, and peripheral blood mononuclear cells were used for TCR beta sequencing. The Qiagen DNeasy Blood Extraction Kit was used to extract genomic DNA from the blood cell samples.

Here the chain combines TRBV7-9 and TRBJ2-7; 14 central nucleotides agree with TRBD2. The receptor's source is an older woman in good health and CMV-seropositive. The sample consisted of PBMCs. This receptor carries the CDR3 CSSSVPGLAGVEQYF. The DNA sequence is as follows: TGTTCCAGCAGCGTACCGGGACTAGCGGGAGTCGAGCAGTACTTC.